This TCR beta chain was sequenced for a study of shared clonotypes between healthy human individuals. The germline gives CDR1 LNHNV, CDR2 YYDKDF (reference sequence). The CDR3 totals 15 residues, both ends included. A remark on this clone: In this CDR3 the conserved last residue, phenylalanine or tryptophan, is missing, so a read error is likely. The DNA is left out, because the CDR3 cannot be placed on it with certainty; the CDR3 is given as TCRdb lists it.

Sequenced by immunoSEQ multiplex PCR; TCRdb stores in-frame clones only, minus some. The data contain about 490,000 clones, around 80% of them singletons. Sequencing was carried out using PBMCs. This sequence originates from a woman between 40 and 50 years old in good health. Some clones in this sample may be carry-over from other donors' samples. The V call is TRBV15, the J call TRBJ2-7; the table gives TRBD2 as D, unverified against the DNA. CDR3 loop: CATSRVRSRAYEQCL.